The 4 T cell receptor beta chains in this list originate from one sample, sequenced in a study of control samples from healthy donors and cancer patients. Clones were read by immunoSEQ multiplex PCR, and TCRdb kept only the in-frame ones, dropping some. The sample lists fewer than 90,000 clones, 94% seen once, with over 5% in the top ten. The sample taken for sequencing was blood. The receptors here all came from a woman aged 40 to 50 in good health.

This clone came up once. The chain recombines TRBV2 with TRBJ2-5; D is unresolved. CDR1 is SNHLY and CDR2 is FYNNEI in the germline V gene. This CDR3 comprises 13 residues. Trimming shortened V by 10 bases and J by 3 bases, and 15 bases separated the two germline ends. CDR3: CATNWRIEETQYF. In DNA, the CDR3 is TGTGCCACCAATTGGAGAATCGAAGAGACCCAGTACTTC. Using reference TRBV2 and TRBJ2-5 for the parts outside the CDR3, the full variable domain is EPEVTQTPSHQVTQMGQEVILRCVPISNHLYFYWYRQILGQKVEFLVSFYNNEISEKSEIFDDQFSVERPDGSNFTLKIRSTKLEDSAMYFCATNWRIEETQYFGPGTRLLVL.

This rearrangement joins TRBV27 to TRBJ1-4, with D perhaps matching TRBD1 (5 bases). Trimming left V 5 bases short and J 4 bases short, with 11 bases between. CDR3 length: 14 amino acids. CDR1 MNHEY and CDR2 SMNVEV come from the germline V gene (reference sequence). The CDR3: CASSPRGDNEKLFF. The CDR3 bases are TGTGCCAGCAGTCCCCGAGGGGATAATGAAAAACTGTTTTTT. Full variable domain (remainder filled in from reference TRBV27 and TRBJ1-4): EAQVTQNPRYLITVTGKKLTVTCSQNMNHEYMSWYRQDPGLGLRQIYYSMNVEVTDKGDVPEGYKVSRKEKRNFPLILESPSPNQTSLYFCASSPRGDNEKLFFGSGTQLSVL.

The chain recombines TRBV5-1 with TRBJ2-5; the D gene is possibly TRBD2 (5 bases). The CDR3 runs to 13 residues. Deletions cut 1 base from V and 5 bases from J, with 9 bases between. From germline, CDR1 is SGHRS and CDR2 YFSETQ. The CDR3 DNA follows: TGCGCCAGCAGCTTGACCGGGGAGGAGACCCAGTACTTC. Translated, it gives CASSLTGEETQYF. The full variable domain, in which reference TRBV5-1 and TRBJ2-5 provide the parts outside the CDR3, is KAGVTQTPRYLIKTRGQQVTLSCSPISGHRSVSWYQQTPGQGLQFLFEYFSETQRNKGNFPGRFSGRQFSNSRSEMNVSTLELGDSALYLCASSLTGEETQYFGPGTRLLVL.

This chain links TRBV18 with TRBJ1-1; D not resolved. V lost 3 bases, J lost 2 bases, and 7 bases lay in between. The CDR3 length is 13 residues. From germline, CDR1 is KGHSH and CDR2 LQKENI. For the CDR3, the DNA is TGTGCCAGCTCACCTACTGATAACACTGAAGCTTTCTTT. Translation gives CASSPTDNTEAFF. Supplemented by reference TRBV18 and TRBJ1-1, the full variable domain reads NAGVMQNPRHLVRRRGQEARLRCSPMKGHSHVYWYRQLPEEGLKFMVYLQKENIIDESGMPKERFSAEFPKEGPSILRIQQVVRGDSAAYFCASSPTDNTEAFFGQGTRLTVV.